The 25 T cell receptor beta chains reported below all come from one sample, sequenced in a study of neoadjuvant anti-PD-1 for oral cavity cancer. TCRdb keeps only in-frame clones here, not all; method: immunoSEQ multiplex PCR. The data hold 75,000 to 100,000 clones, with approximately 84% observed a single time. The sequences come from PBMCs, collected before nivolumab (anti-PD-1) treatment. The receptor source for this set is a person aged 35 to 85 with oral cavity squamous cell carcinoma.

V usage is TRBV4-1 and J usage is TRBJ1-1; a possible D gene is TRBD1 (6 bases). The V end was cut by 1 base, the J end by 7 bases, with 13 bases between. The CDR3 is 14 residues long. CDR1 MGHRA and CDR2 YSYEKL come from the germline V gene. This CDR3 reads CASSQVSRGDEAFF. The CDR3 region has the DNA TGCGCCAGCAGCCAAGTAAGCAGGGGCGATGAAGCTTTCTTT.

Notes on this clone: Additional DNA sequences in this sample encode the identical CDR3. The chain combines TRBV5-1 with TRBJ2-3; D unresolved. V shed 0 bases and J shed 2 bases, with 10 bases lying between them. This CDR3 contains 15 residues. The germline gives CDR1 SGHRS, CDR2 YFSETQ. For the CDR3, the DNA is TGCGCCAGCAGCTTGGTGGGCGGCTCCACAGATACGCAGTATTTT. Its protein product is CASSLVGGSTDTQYF.

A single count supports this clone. The CDR3 DNA reads as TGTGCCAGCCGCCCCGGAGTAACGGGAAACTACGAGCAGTACTTC. Protein: CASRPGVTGNYEQYF. This sequence joins TRBV6-5 and TRBJ2-7; weak D call: TRBD2 (5 bases). Germline V gives CDR1 MNHEY, CDR2 SVGAGI. The CDR3 has 15 amino acids. V lost 8 bases and J lost 3, with 20 bases in between.

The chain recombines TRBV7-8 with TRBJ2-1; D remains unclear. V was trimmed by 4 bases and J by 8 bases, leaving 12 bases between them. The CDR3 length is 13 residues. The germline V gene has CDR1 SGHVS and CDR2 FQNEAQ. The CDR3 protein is CASSSPLTHEQFF. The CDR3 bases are TGTGCCAGCAGCTCCCCCCTAACCCATGAGCAGTTCTTC.

The CDR3 coding sequence is TGTGCCAGCAGCCCGCCCTCGTCTTTCTATGGCTACACCTTC. Translating gives CASSPPSSFYGYTF. The V gene is TRBV28, the J gene TRBJ1-2; D is undetermined. The V and J ends lost 6 bases and 4 bases respectively, with 15 bases between them. Germline lookup yields CDR1 MDHEN and CDR2 SYDVKM. The CDR3 runs to 14 residues.

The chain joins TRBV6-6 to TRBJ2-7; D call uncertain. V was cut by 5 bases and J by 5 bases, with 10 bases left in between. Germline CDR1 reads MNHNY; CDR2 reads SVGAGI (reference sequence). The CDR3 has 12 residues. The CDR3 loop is CASSHRVDEQYF. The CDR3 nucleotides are TGTGCCAGCAGTCACCGGGTCGACGAGCAGTACTTC.

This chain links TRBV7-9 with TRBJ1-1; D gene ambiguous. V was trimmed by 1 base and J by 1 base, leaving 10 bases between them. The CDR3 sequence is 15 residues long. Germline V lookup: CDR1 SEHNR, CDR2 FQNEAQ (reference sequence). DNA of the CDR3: TGTGCCAGCAGCTTAGGTCCCTACGGGAACACTGAAGCTTTCTTT. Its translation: CASSLGPYGNTEAFF.

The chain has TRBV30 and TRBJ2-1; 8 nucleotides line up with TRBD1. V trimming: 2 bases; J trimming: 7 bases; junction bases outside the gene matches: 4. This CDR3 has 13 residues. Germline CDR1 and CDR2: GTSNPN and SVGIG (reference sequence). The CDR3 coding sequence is TGTGCCTGGAGTCCCGGACAGGGTAATGAGCAGTTCTTC. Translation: CAWSPGQGNEQFF.

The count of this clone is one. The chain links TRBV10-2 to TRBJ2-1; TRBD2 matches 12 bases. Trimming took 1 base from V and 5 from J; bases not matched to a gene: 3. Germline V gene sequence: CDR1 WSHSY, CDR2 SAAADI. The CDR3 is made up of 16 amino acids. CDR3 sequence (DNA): TGCGCCAGCAGTGAGTTCGGACTAGCGGGGAACAATGAGCAGTTCTTC. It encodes CASSEFGLAGNNEQFF.

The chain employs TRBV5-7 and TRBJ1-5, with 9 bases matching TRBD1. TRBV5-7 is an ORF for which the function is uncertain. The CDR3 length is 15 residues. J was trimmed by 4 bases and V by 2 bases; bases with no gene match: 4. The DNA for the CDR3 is TGTGCCAGCAGCTTTAGGGACAGGGCTAATCAGCCCCAGCATTTT. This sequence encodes CASSFRDRANQPQHF.

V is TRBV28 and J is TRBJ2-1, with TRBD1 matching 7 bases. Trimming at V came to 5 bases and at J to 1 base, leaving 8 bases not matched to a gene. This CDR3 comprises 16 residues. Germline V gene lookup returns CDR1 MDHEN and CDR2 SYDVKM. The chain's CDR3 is CASSRPPGGSYNEQFF. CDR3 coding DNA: TGTGCCAGCAGTCGCCCGCCAGGGGGATCCTACAATGAGCAGTTCTTC.

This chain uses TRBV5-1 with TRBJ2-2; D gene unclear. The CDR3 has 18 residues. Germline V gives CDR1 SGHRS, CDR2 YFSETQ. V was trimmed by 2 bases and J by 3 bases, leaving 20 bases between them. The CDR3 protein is CASSFGYSGPAYTGELFF. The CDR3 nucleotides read TGCGCCAGCAGCTTTGGCTACTCCGGGCCGGCTTACACCGGGGAGCTGTTTTTT. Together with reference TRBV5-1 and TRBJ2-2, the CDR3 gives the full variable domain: KAGVTQTPRYLIKTRGQQVTLSCSPISGHRSVSWYQQTPGQGLQFLFEYFSETQRNKGNFPGRFSGRQFSNSRSEMNVSTLELGDSALYLCASSFGYSGPAYTGELFFGEGSRLTVL.

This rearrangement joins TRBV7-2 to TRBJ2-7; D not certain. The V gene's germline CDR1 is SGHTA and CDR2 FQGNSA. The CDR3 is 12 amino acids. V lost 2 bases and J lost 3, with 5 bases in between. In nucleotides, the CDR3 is TGTGCCAGCAGCTTATTCGGCTACGAGCAGTACTTC. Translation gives CASSLFGYEQYF.

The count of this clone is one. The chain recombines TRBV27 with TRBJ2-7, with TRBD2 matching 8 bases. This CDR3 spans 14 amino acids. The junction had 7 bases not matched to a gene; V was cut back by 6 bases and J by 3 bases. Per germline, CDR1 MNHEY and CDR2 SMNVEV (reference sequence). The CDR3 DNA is TGTGCCAGCAGCTCCGGGAGGGTGTTCTACGAGCAGTACTTC. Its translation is CASSSGRVFYEQYF.

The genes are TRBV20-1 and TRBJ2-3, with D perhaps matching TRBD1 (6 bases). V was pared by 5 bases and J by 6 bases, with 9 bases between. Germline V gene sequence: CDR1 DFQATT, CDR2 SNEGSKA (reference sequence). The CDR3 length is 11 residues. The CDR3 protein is CSAAGVDTQYF. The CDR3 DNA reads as TGCAGTGCTGCAGGGGTCGATACGCAGTATTTT.

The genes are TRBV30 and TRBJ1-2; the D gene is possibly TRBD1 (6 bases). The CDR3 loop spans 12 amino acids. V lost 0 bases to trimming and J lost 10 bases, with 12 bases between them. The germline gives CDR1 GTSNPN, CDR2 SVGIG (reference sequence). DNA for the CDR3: TGTGCCTGGAGTGTACAGGGAGAATACTACACCTTC. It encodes CAWSVQGEYYTF.

DNA of the CDR3: TGTGCCAGCACCCTCGGGCGGACTCTCCGTGACTACGAGCAGTACTTC. Its protein product is CASTLGRTLRDYEQYF. This rearrangement joins TRBV11-3 to TRBJ2-7; a weak D match, TRBD2 (5 bases). CDR3 length: 16 residues. Germline V gene sequence: CDR1 SGHNT, CDR2 YENEEA. V lost 7 bases to trimming and J lost 3 bases, with 22 bases between them.

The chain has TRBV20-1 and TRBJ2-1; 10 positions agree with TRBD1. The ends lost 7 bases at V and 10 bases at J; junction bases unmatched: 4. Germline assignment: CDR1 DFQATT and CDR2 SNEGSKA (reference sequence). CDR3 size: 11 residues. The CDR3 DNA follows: TGCAGTGGGACAGGGGGGCGAGAGCAGTTCTTC. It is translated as CSGTGGREQFF.

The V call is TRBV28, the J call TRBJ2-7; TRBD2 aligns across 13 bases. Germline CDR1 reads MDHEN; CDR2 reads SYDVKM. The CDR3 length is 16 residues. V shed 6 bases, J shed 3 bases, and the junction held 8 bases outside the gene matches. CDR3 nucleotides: TGTGCCAGCAGGGCCCCGGGACTAGCGGGAAACTACGAGCAGTACTTC. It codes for CASRAPGLAGNYEQYF.

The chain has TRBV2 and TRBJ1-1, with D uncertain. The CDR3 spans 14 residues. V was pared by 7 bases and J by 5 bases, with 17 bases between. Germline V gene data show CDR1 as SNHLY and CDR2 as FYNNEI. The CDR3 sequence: CASNMNSLGTEAFF. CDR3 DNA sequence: TGTGCCAGCAACATGAACAGCCTGGGTACTGAAGCTTTCTTT.

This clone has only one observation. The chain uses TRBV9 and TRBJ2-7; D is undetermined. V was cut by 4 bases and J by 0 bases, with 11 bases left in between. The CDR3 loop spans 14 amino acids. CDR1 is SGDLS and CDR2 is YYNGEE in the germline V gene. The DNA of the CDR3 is TGTGCCAGCAGCCCGGACGTCGCCTCCTACGAGCAGTACTTC. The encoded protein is CASSPDVASYEQYF. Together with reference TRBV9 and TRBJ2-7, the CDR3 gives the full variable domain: DSGVTQTPKHLITATGQRVTLRCSPRSGDLSVYWYQQSLDQGLQFLIQYYNGEERAKGNILERFSAQQFPDLHSELNLSSLELGDSALYFCASSPDVASYEQYFGPGTRLTVT.

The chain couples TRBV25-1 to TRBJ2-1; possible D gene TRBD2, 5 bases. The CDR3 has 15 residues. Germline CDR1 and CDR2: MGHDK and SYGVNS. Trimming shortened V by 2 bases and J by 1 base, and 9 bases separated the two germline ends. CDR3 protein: CASSEASRSYNEQFF. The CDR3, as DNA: TGTGCCAGCAGTGAAGCTAGCCGATCCTACAATGAGCAGTTCTTC. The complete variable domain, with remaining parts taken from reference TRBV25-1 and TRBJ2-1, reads EADIYQTPRYLVIGTGKKITLECSQTMGHDKMYWYQQDPGMELHLIHYSYGVNSTEKGDLSSESTVSRIRTEHFPLTLESARPSHTSQYLCASSEASRSYNEQFFGPGTRLTVL.

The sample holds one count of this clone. In DNA, the CDR3 is TGTGCCTGGAGCCTCCCGGATACGCAGTATTTT. Translated: CAWSLPDTQYF. The chain has TRBV30 and TRBJ2-3; D remains unclear. Germline values: CDR1 GTSNPN, CDR2 SVGIG (reference sequence). Trimming removed 3 bases from V and 6 bases from J, with 7 bases in between. The CDR3 consists of 11 residues.

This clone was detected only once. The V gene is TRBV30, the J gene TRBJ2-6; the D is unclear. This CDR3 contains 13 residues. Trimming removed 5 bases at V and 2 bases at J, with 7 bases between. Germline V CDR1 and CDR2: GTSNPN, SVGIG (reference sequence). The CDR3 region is CAWVNPGANVLTF. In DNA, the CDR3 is TGTGCCTGGGTGAATCCTGGGGCCAACGTCCTGACTTTC.

CDR3 loop: CASSLGVVAEKLFF. CDR3 DNA: TGTGCCAGCAGCTTAGGGGTTGTGGCTGAAAAACTGTTTTTT. The chain is built from TRBV7-8 and TRBJ1-4, with D hard to call. The V end was cut by 1 base, the J end by 7 bases, with 10 bases between. CDR3 length equals 14 residues. The germline CDR1 and CDR2 sequences are SGHVS and FQNEAQ. Full variable domain (missing parts from reference TRBV7-8 and TRBJ1-4): GAGVSQSPRYKVAKRGQDVALRCDPISGHVSLFWYQQALGQGPEFLTYFQNEAQLDKSGLPSDRFFAERPEGSVSTLKIQRTQQEDSAVYLCASSLGVVAEKLFFGSGTQLSVL.